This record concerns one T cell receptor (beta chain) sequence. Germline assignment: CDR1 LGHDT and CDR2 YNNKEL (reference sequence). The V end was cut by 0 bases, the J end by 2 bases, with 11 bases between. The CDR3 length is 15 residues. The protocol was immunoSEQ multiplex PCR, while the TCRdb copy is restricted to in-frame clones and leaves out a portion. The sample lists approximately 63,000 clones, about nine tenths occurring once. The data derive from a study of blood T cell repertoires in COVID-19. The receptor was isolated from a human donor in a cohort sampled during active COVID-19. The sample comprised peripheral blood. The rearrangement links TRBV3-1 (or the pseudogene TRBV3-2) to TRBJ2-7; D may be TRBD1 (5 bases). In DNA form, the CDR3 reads TGTGCCAGCAGCCAAGATATGGGGCGAGCCTACGAGCAGTACTTC. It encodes CASSQDMGRAYEQYF.